A single sample gave rise to the 20 T cell receptor beta chains below, sequenced in a study of cytomegalovirus exposure and HLA in healthy donors. TCRdb's copy holds only in-frame clones and misses some; the assay was immunoSEQ multiplex PCR. The profile shows 150,000 to 200,000 clones, under 90% of them singletons. The specimen was PBMCs. These receptors all stem from a man aged 18 to 29 in good health and CMV-seropositive.

V and J are TRBV4-1 and TRBJ2-7; a possible D gene is TRBD2 (6 bases). From germline, CDR1 is MGHRA and CDR2 YSYEKL. The CDR3 has 17 amino acids. With 2 bases removed from V and 0 bases from J, the gap between germline ends came to 17 bases. CDR3 amino acids: CASSQSIPSAFSYEQYF. As DNA, the CDR3 is TGCGCCAGCAGCCAATCTATTCCTAGCGCCTTCTCCTACGAGCAGTACTTC.

This chain uses TRBV4-1 with TRBJ2-3; D may be TRBD2 (6 bases). Deletions cut 2 bases from V and 4 bases from J, with 16 bases between. Germline CDR1 and CDR2: MGHRA and YSYEKL. This CDR3 spans 16 amino acids. CDR3: CASSQTTSFTADTQYF. The CDR3 nucleotides are TGCGCCAGCAGCCAAACGACTAGTTTCACAGCAGATACGCAGTATTTT.

This clone was detected only once. The rearrangement links TRBV4-1 to TRBJ1-1; possibly TRBD1 for D (6 bases). CDR3 size: 17 residues. Trimming cost V 4 bases and J 2 bases, with 20 bases left between them. CDR1 is MGHRA and CDR2 is YSYEKL in the germline V gene. The CDR3 nucleotides read TGCGCCAGCAGCCTACATATGACAGGCCTTACAAACACTGAAGCTTTCTTT. It codes for CASSLHMTGLTNTEAFF.

The chain employs TRBV28 and TRBJ1-3; no clear D. Deletions cut 2 bases from V and 0 bases from J, with 8 bases between. The CDR3 extends over 15 amino acids. Germline CDR1 and CDR2: MDHEN and SYDVKM. The CDR3 reads CASSLLTASGNTIYF. The CDR3 bases are TGTGCCAGCAGTTTACTTACAGCCTCTGGAAACACCATATATTTT.

The chain has TRBV11-2 and TRBJ2-3, with D unresolved. From germline, CDR1 is SGHAT and CDR2 FQNNGV. The CDR3 is made up of 15 amino acids. Trimming took 5 bases from V and 2 from J, leaving 14 bases between them. The CDR3 DNA sequence: TGTGCCAGCAGCCCCCCCAGCGCGTACACAGATACGCAGTATTTT. Translated, it gives CASSPPSAYTDTQYF.

The rearrangement uses TRBV11-2 and TRBJ2-1; a possible D gene is TRBD2 (6 bases). Germline CDR1 reads SGHAT; CDR2 reads FQNNGV. The CDR3 is made up of 14 amino acids. V was pared by 7 bases and J by 8 bases, with 18 bases between. CDR3 in DNA: TGTGCCAGCAAACGAGGGCCTAGCGACGATGAGCAGTTCTTC. Protein: CASKRGPSDDEQFF.

The rearrangement joins TRBV5-4 to TRBJ2-5; 14 nucleotides agree with TRBD2. CDR3 length: 16 amino acids. Germline CDR1 is SGHNT and CDR2 is YYREEE (reference sequence). V shed 5 bases, J shed 5 bases, and the junction held 8 bases outside the gene matches. The CDR3 nucleotides read TGTGCCAGCAGTCCAGGACTAGCGGGGGGACTGGAGACCCAGTACTTC. Translation: CASSPGLAGGLETQYF.

The chain couples TRBV28 to TRBJ2-5, with TRBD1 matching 9 bases. The junction had 7 bases not matched to a gene; V was cut back by 7 bases and J by 4 bases. Germline loops: CDR1 MDHEN, CDR2 SYDVKM. This CDR3 is built from 14 residues. CDR3 in amino acids: CASTIPGQGETQYF. The CDR3 DNA reads as TGTGCCAGCACCATACCGGGACAGGGAGAGACCCAGTACTTC.

This clone appeared a single time. The J gene is TRBJ2-7, the V gene TRBV5-1; 7 bases agree with TRBD1. CDR3 size: 14 residues. CDR1 and CDR2 (germline): SGHRS, YFSETQ. With V trimmed by 3 bases and J by 1 base, 4 bases remained unmatched. The CDR3 spells CASSSGQPSYEQYF. CDR3 sequence (DNA): TGCGCCAGCAGCTCGGGACAGCCGTCCTACGAGCAGTACTTC.

This clone has a single count. The genes are TRBV15 and TRBJ2-1; TRBD1 is a possible D gene (6 bases). Germline values: CDR1 LNHNV, CDR2 YYDKDF (reference sequence). CDR3 length equals 14 residues. V lost 1 base and J 5 bases, leaving 9 bases between the germline ends. The CDR3 protein is CATSRGTGNNEQFF. The CDR3 DNA is TGTGCCACCAGCAGAGGTACAGGGAACAATGAGCAGTTCTTC.

The chain couples TRBV21-1 to TRBJ2-7; the table's D call of TRBD2 was not tested on the DNA. TRBV21-1 is a known pseudogene. This CDR3 contains 11 residues. The CDR3 coding sequence is TGTGCCAGCAGCAACGGGTACGAGCAGTACTTC. Translating it yields CASSNGYEQYF.

V gene TRBV27 combines with J gene TRBJ1-5; 7 positions match TRBD1. CDR1 is MNHEY, CDR2 SMNVEV, per germline (reference sequence). The CDR3 loop spans 20 amino acids. V lost 4 bases to trimming and J lost 2 bases; unmatched junction nucleotides: 20. CDR3 sequence: CASSSRSSTGFPDGNQPQHF. Written as DNA, the CDR3 is TGTGCCAGCAGTTCCCGATCTTCGACAGGGTTTCCCGATGGCAATCAGCCCCAGCATTTT.

The V and J genes are TRBV4-2 and TRBJ2-1; a weak D match, TRBD2 (6 bases). From germline, CDR1 is LGHNA and CDR2 YNFKEQ. This CDR3 spans 17 amino acids. V was pared by 0 bases and J by 4 bases, with 16 bases between. The CDR3 region has the DNA TGTGCCAGCAGCCAAGATCTAGGTAGCGGAATTTACAATGAGCAGTTCTTC. It specifies CASSQDLGSGIYNEQFF.

The rearrangement uses TRBV6-6 and TRBJ1-5; D might be TRBD1 (5 bases). CDR3 size: 14 residues. Trimming stripped 4 bases from V and 5 bases from J, with 12 bases between. CDR1 MNHNY and CDR2 SVGAGI come from the germline V gene (reference sequence). The CDR3 sequence is CASSSRGVDQPQHF. The CDR3 region has the DNA TGTGCCAGCAGTTCCCGGGGGGTCGATCAGCCCCAGCATTTT.

The chain recombines TRBV7-8 with TRBJ2-5; D might be TRBD2 (5 bases). The CDR3 has 16 residues. V was clipped by 1 base and J by 3 bases, with 15 bases between them. Germline V lookup: CDR1 SGHVS, CDR2 FQNEAQ. The CDR3 sequence is CASSLGSGLGKETQYF. CDR3 in DNA: TGTGCCAGCAGCTTAGGGTCCGGACTGGGGAAAGAGACCCAGTACTTC.

In nucleotides, the CDR3 is TGTGCCAGCAGCTTGCGAGGGAATCAGCCCCAGCATTTT. Translating gives CASSLRGNQPQHF. The J gene is TRBJ1-5, the V gene TRBV5-6, with D unclear. The V gene's germline CDR1 is SGHDT and CDR2 YYEEEE. V lost 1 base to trimming and J lost 4 bases, with 6 bases between them. CDR3 size: 13 residues.

The chain joins TRBV10-2 to TRBJ2-7; 10 nucleotides match TRBD1. V shed 6 bases, J shed 2 bases, and the junction held 4 bases outside the gene matches. The CDR3 spans 14 residues. The germline V gene has CDR1 WSHSY and CDR2 SAAADI. This CDR3 reads CASRKGQGTYEQYF. The CDR3 DNA sequence: TGCGCCAGCAGGAAGGGACAGGGGACCTACGAGCAGTACTTC.

The chain has TRBV28 and TRBJ2-3; possible D gene TRBD1, 8 bases. Trimming cost V 6 bases and J 4 bases, with 17 bases left between them. This CDR3 is built from 15 residues. Per the germline V gene, CDR1 is MDHEN and CDR2 is SYDVKM. The CDR3 reads CASSRGQGGSDTQYF. The CDR3 coding sequence is TGTGCCAGCAGCCGCGGACAGGGAGGGTCAGATACGCAGTATTTT. The full variable domain, completed using reference TRBV28 and TRBJ2-3, is DVKVTQSSRYLVKRTGEKVFLECVQDMDHENMFWYRQDPGLGLRLIYFSYDVKMKEKGDIPEGYSVSREKKERFSLILESASTNQTSMYLCASSRGQGGSDTQYFGPGTRLTVL.

In nucleotides, the CDR3 is TGTGCCAGCAGTTCAACAGGGGAGGCGTATGGCTACACCTTC. Translated, it gives CASSSTGEAYGYTF. This sequence joins TRBV28 and TRBJ1-2; 7 nucleotides agree with TRBD1. Per germline, CDR1 MDHEN and CDR2 SYDVKM. J was trimmed by 5 bases and V by 4 bases; bases with no gene match: 7. The CDR3 contains 14 residues.

The V and J genes are TRBV29-1 and TRBJ2-7, with 9 bases matching TRBD1. Germline trimming cut 4 bases from V and 2 bases from J; bases unmatched to any gene: 6. CDR3 length equals 14 residues. CDR1 is SQVTM and CDR2 is ANQGSEA in the germline V gene. CDR3 protein: CSVAMGTGTYEQYF. The CDR3 coding sequence is TGCAGCGTTGCGATGGGGACAGGGACCTACGAGCAGTACTTC.